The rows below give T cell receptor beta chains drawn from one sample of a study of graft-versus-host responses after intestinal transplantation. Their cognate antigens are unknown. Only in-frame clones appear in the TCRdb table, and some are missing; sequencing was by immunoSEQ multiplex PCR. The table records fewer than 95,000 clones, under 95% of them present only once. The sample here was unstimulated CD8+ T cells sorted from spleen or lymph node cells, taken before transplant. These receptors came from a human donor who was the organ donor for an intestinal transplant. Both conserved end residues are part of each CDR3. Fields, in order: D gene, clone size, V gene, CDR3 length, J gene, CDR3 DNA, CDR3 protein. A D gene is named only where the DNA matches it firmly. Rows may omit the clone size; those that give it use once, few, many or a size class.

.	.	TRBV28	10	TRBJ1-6	TGTGCCAGCAGTTCGGACATGCTCCACTTT	CASSSDMLHF
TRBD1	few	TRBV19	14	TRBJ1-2	TGTGCCAGTAGTATGGTGACAGGGGGGGACGGCTACACCTTC	CASSMVTGGDGYTF
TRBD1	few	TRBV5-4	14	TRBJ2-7	TGTGCCAGCAGCTTAGGACAGGGGGCCTACGAGCAGTACTTC	CASSLGQGAYEQYF
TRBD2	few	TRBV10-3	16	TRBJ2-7	TGTGCCATCAGTGAGCCTAGGACTAGCGGGGAGTACGAGCAGTACTTC	CAISEPRTSGEYEQYF
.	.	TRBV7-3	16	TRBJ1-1	TGTGCCAGCAGCCCTGGTTTGACGGGGGTGAGGACTGAAGCTTTCTTT	CASSPGLTGVRTEAFF
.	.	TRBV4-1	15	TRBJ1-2	TGCGCCAGCAGCCAAGGCCAGGGTGGATACTATGGCTACACCTTC	CASSQGQGGYYGYTF
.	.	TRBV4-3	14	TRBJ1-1	TGCGCCAGCAGCCCAATGGGAGGGGGAACTGAAGCTTTCTTT	CASSPMGGGTEAFF
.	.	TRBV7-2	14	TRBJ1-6	TGTGCCAGCAGCTTAGCAGGGGGTAGTTCACCCCTCCACTTT	CASSLAGGSSPLHF
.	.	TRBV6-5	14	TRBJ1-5	TGTGCCAGCAGTTCCGACAGGTTGAATCAGCCCCAGCATTTT	CASSSDRLNQPQHF
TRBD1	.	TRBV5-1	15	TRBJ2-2	TGCGCCAGCAGCTTTTCAGGACAGGGATCCGGGGAGCTGTTTTTT	CASSFSGQGSGELFF